This T cell receptor (beta chain) was found in a study of control samples from healthy donors and cancer patients. The CDR3 runs 15 residues. From germline, CDR1 is LNHNV and CDR2 YYDKDF (reference sequence). The V and J ends lost 3 bases and 0 bases, in that order; junction bases with no gene match: 4. Data came from immunoSEQ multiplex PCR; TCRdb stores just in-frame clones and leaves some out. The sample holds just over 150,000 clones, 93% seen once. The material sequenced was blood. V is TRBV15 and J is TRBJ1-1; 7 nucleotides agree with TRBD1. This clonotype originated in a man in his fifties or sixties in good health. CDR3 sequence reads: CATSRGQILNTEAFF. DNA of the CDR3: TGTGCCACCAGCAGGGGACAGATTTTGAACACTGAAGCTTTCTTT. Combining the CDR3 with reference TRBV15 and TRBJ1-1 gives the whole variable domain DAMVIQNPRYQVTQFGKPVTLSCSQTLNHNVMYWYQQKSSQAPKLLFHYYDKDFNNEADTPDNFQSRRPNTSFCFLDIRSPGLGDTAMYLCATSRGQILNTEAFFGQGTRLTVV.